A selection of T cell receptor beta chains follows, all from one sample in a study of blood T cell repertoires in COVID-19. The repertoire was sequenced with immunoSEQ multiplex PCR; TCRdb's copy has only in-frame clones and lacks some. The data hold about 89,000 clones, with 80% observed a single time. The specimen was peripheral blood. These receptors all stem from a woman aged 80 or over with acute or convalescent COVID-19. Both conserved end residues are part of each CDR3. Only some rows state a clone size, as once, few, many or a class for expanded clones.

clone size,V gene,CDR3 protein
NA,TRBV12-5,CASGLGRGSTDTQYF
NA,TRBV4-1,CASSTQGAPYNEQFF
few,TRBV7-2,CASSTGTGSDTQYF
NA,TRBV6-6,CASSYSGGPSYEQYF
few,TRBV11-2,CASSITSMYEQYF
NA,TRBV6-5,CASGADMNTEAFF
NA,TRBV15,CATSRVLAGVETQYF
once,TRBV9,CASSPRTGNTEAFF
NA,TRBV11-2,CASSFGLAANTDTQYF
NA,TRBV19,CASSRVGHQTEAFF
once,TRBV24-1,CATSDAGVTSTDTQYF
NA,TRBV19,CATTGGGRYSNQPQHF
few,TRBV5-1,CASSWGTDSGNTIYF
NA,TRBV18,CASSLVDSLNEQFF
once,TRBV5-1,CASSLPVAGGANVLTF
once,TRBV7-9,CASSLGLTGERTDTQYF
NA,TRBV10-1,CASSLTSGGPYQETQYF
NA,TRBV2,CASSASGRAYEQYF
NA,TRBV29-1,CSVGAGESGYEQFF
NA,TRBV5-1,CASSPGQNNQPQHF
NA,TRBV5-1,CASSLDDSAGYTF
few,TRBV4-1,CASSQTSGRGEQYF
NA,TRBV10-3,CAIRGDRGNEKLFF
few,TRBV19,CASSISRTGEETQYF
NA,TRBV19,CASSSFALSYEQYF
NA,TRBV7-2,CASSMTGSSYNEQFF
NA,TRBV11-2,CASSSDGRELYEQYF
NA,TRBV21-1,CASTGQRNTEAFF
NA,TRBV19,CASNGFGGGITDTQYF
NA,TRBV30,CAWSVGGAGPYEQYF
NA,TRBV19,CASSRQGAAYEQYF
NA,TRBV19,CASSIGQSYFHGYTF
NA,TRBV5-6,CASSSGQGAMQPQHF
NA,TRBV30,CAWSVYFSYEQYF
NA,TRBV2,CASNAVYEQYF
NA,TRBV6-5,CASRNGLAGADTQYF
NA,TRBV3-1/TRBV3-2,CASSLSQTHLASRGEQYF
NA,TRBV27,CASSTGTGESGYTF
NA,TRBV2,CASSGRIDTGELFF
once,TRBV19,CASTLSSRGRQPQHF
NA,TRBV25-1,CASSDLRQAGNTIYF
NA,TRBV6-5,CASSYGQGLGYTF
NA,TRBV24-1,CATSDYGRGYGYTF
NA,TRBV2,CASRRTGGSDEQFF
once,TRBV5-1,CASSFEQGSYNSPLHF
few,TRBV7-2,CASSPTGQAQNEKLFF
NA,TRBV3-1/TRBV3-2,CANSHSGSTDTQYF
NA,TRBV9,CASSPRQGGNTEAFF
NA,TRBV11-2,CASSHSRTYGYTF
NA,TRBV7-2,CASSLMREAGPDTQYF